The rows below give T cell receptor beta chains drawn from one sample of a study of patients and donors after allogeneic stem cell transplantation. TCRdb fed the RT-PCR reads into MiXCR, producing one record per CDR3 protein. The top ten clones hold 60% to 85% of a sample with approximately 24,000 distinct CDR3 sequences, roughly 43% of them seen once. The sequencing input was blood, either unsorted or a sorted T cell fraction (not recorded which). The receptors shown here come from a human donor who was either an allogeneic HSCT recipient or a stem cell or donor lymphocyte infusion donor (not recorded which). It is not recorded whose cells these are; they may come from a transplant donor. The CDR3 runs from the conserved cysteine through the conserved F or W. D genes are given only for firm matches. Clone size appears in some rows only: once, few, many, or a class for an expanded clone.

clone size,V gene,J gene,D gene,CDR3 DNA,CDR3 protein
many,TRBV5-1,TRBJ1-5,-,TGCGCCAGCAGCCCAGCTGGGGAGTACAATCAGCCCCAGCATTTT,CASSPAGEYNQPQHF
-,TRBV12-3/TRBV12-4,TRBJ2-2,-,TGTGCCAGCAGTTTCGGACAGATGAACACCGGGGAGCTGTTTTTT,CASSFGQMNTGELFF
few,TRBV6-1,TRBJ1-5,-,TGTGCCAGCAGTGAACCGTGGTATCAGCCCCAGCATTTT,CASSEPWYQPQHF
-,TRBV19,TRBJ1-2,-,TGTGCCAGTAGTATAGCGGGCAGCCTTCTTTATGGCTACACCTTC,CASSIAGSLLYGYTF
-,TRBV5-1,TRBJ1-1,-,TGCGCCAGCAGCTACCCAACAGGGACTAACACTGAAGCTTTCTTT,CASSYPTGTNTEAFF
-,TRBV29-1,TRBJ2-1,TRBD2,TGCAGAATTAGCGGGGGGACCTACAATGAGCAGTTCTTC,CRISGGTYNEQFF
once,TRBV7-6,TRBJ2-3,TRBD2,TGTGCCAGCAGCCCCCCTAGCGGGACTAGCACAGATACGCAGTATTTT,CASSPPSGTSTDTQYF
-,TRBV2,TRBJ1-4,-,TGTGCCAGCAGTGATGGGCGCCTGGGACATGAGGGTGAAAAACTGTTTTTT,CASSDGRLGHEGEKLFF
many,TRBV6-5,TRBJ2-7,TRBD1,TGTGCCAGCAGTTACGGTCCGGGACAGTCTACCTACGAGCAGTACTTC,CASSYGPGQSTYEQYF
-,TRBV9,TRBJ2-1,-,TGTGCCAGCAGCAGGATGGGGGGTAGCTCCTACAATGAGCAGTTCTTC,CASSRMGGSSYNEQFF
few,TRBV5-1,TRBJ2-6,-,TGCGCCAGCAGCGTGTCAGGGTCATGGAGCTCTGGGGCCAACGTCCTGACTTTC,CASSVSGSWSSGANVLTF
-,TRBV2,TRBJ1-5,-,TGTGCCAGCAGTGATGAACAGGGCAATCAGCCCCAGCATTTT,CASSDEQGNQPQHF
-,TRBV10-3,TRBJ1-1,TRBD1,TGTGCCATCAAGGGGACAGGATTGAACACTGAAGCTTTCTTT,CAIKGTGLNTEAFF
-,TRBV9,TRBJ2-3,-,TGTGCCAGCAGCGTGAAGCCTGGAACAGATACGCAGTATTTT,CASSVKPGTDTQYF